The source of this TCR beta chain is a study of PD-L1 blockade in urothelial cancer. This table comes from immunoSEQ multiplex PCR, and its TCRdb copy is limited to in-frame clones, with some not included. The sample has approximately 18,000 clones; approximately 82% are singletons. Documented time point: peripheral blood 6 weeks after treatment start. The CDR3 has 14 amino acids. Trimming removed 6 bases at V and 5 bases at J, with 14 bases between. Per germline, CDR1 SNHLY and CDR2 FYNNEI. This sequence joins TRBV2 and TRBJ2-1; tentative D call: TRBD2 (6 bases). The starting material was PBMCs, obtained around atezolizumab (anti-PD-L1) treatment. This TCR derives from a man aged 50 to 59 with urothelial cancer. The CDR3: CASREREKNNEQFF. The CDR3 bases are TGTGCCAGCAGGGAACGGGAGAAGAACAATGAGCAGTTCTTC.